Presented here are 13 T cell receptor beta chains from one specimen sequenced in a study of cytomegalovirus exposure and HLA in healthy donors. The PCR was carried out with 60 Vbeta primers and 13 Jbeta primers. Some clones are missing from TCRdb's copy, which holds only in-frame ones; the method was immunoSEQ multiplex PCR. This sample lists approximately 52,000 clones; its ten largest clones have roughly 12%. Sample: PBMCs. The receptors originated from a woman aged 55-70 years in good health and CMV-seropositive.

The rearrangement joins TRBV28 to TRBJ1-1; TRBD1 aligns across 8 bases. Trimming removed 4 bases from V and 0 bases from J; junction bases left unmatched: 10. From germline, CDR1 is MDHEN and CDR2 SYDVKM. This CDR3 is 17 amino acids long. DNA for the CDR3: TGTGCCAGCAGTTCGGGACCATACAGGGGGGTGAACACTGAAGCTTTCTTT. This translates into CASSSGPYRGVNTEAFF.

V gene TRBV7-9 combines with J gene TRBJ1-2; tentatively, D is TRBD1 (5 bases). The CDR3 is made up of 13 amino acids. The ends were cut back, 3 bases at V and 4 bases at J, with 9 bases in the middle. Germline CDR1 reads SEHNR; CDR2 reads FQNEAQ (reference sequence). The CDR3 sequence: CASSFRDSYGYTF. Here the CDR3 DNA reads TGTGCCAGCAGCTTCAGGGATTCCTATGGCTACACCTTC.

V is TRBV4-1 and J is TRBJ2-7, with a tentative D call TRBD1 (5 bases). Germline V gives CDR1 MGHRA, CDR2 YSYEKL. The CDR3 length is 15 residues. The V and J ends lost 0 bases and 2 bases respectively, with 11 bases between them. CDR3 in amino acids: CASSQELTVTYEQYF. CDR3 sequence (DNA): TGCGCCAGCAGCCAAGAGCTGACAGTTACCTACGAGCAGTACTTC.

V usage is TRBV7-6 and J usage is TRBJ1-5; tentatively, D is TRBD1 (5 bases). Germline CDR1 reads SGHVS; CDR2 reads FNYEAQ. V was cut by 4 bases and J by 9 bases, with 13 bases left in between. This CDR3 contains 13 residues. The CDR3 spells CASSSDSPGPQHF. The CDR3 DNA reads TGTGCCAGCAGCTCAGACAGCCCAGGGCCCCAGCATTTT.

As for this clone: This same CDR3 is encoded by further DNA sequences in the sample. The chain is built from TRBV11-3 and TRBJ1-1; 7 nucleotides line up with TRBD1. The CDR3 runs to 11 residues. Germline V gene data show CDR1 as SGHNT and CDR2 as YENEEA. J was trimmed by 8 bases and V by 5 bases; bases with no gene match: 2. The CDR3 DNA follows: TGTGCCAGCAGCCCACAGGGGGAAGCTTTCTTT. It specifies CASSPQGEAFF.

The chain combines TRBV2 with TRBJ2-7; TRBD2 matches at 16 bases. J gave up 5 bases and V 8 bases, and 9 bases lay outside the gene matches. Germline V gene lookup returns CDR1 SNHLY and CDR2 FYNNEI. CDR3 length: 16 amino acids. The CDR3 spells CASGTGLAGGTHEQYF. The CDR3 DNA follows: TGTGCCAGCGGCACGGGACTAGCGGGGGGGACCCACGAGCAGTACTTC.

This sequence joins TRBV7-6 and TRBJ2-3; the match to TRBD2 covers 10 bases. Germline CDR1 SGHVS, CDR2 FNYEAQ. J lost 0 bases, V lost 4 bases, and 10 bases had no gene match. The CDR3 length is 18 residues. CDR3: CASSCPTTSGESTDTQYF. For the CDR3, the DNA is TGTGCCAGCAGCTGTCCCACAACTAGCGGGGAGAGCACAGATACGCAGTATTTT.

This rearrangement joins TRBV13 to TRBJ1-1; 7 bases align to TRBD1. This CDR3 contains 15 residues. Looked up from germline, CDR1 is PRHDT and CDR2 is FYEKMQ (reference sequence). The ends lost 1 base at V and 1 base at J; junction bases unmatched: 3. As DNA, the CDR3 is TGTGCCAGCAGCTTAGAGCAGGGGGGGAACACTGAAGCTTTCTTT. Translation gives CASSLEQGGNTEAFF.

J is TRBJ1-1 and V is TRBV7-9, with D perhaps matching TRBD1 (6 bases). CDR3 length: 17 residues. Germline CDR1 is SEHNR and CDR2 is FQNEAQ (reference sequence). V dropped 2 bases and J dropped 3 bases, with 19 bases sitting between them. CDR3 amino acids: CASSLQPGALGDTEAFF. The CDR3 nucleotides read TGTGCCAGCAGCTTACAGCCAGGGGCCCTCGGGGACACTGAAGCTTTCTTT.

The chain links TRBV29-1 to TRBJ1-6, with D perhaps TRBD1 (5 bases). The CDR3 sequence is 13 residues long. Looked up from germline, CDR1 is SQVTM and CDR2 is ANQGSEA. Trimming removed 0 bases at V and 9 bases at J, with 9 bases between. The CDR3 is CSVEEQVGSPLHF. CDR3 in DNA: TGCAGCGTTGAAGAACAGGTCGGTTCACCCCTCCACTTT.

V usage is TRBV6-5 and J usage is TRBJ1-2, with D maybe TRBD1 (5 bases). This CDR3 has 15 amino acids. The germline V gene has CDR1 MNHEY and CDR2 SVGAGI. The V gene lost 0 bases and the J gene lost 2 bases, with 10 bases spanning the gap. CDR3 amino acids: CASSYSGARNYGYTF. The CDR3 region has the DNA TGTGCCAGCAGTTACTCTGGGGCGAGAAACTATGGCTACACCTTC.

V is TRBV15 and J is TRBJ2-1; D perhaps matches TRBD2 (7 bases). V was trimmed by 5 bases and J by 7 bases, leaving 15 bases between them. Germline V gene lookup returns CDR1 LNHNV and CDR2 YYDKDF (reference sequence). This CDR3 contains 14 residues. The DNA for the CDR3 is TGTGCCACCAGCCTGGGGGGGGCAAGGAATGAGCAGTTCTTC. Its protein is CATSLGGARNEQFF. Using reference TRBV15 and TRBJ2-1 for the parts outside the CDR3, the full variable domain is DAMVIQNPRYQVTQFGKPVTLSCSQTLNHNVMYWYQQKSSQAPKLLFHYYDKDFNNEADTPDNFQSRRPNTSFCFLDIRSPGLGDTAMYLCATSLGGARNEQFFGPGTRLTVL.

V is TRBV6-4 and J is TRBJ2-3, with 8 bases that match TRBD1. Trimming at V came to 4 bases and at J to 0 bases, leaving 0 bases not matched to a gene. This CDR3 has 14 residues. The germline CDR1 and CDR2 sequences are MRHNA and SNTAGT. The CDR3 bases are TGTGCCAGCAGTGGACAGGGGAGCACAGATACGCAGTATTTT. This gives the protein CASSGQGSTDTQYF.